These T cell receptor beta chains were read from a single sample in a study of blood T cell repertoires in COVID-19. TCRdb keeps only in-frame clones here, not all; method: immunoSEQ multiplex PCR. The table shows roughly 170,000 clones, with roughly 70% occurring only once. The source material was peripheral blood. The receptors derive from a woman aged 80 or over with acute or convalescent COVID-19. CDR3s include the opening cysteine and the closing phenylalanine or tryptophan. D genes are given only for firm matches. Expanded clones get a size class; other rows say once, few or many, or leave the size out.

d_call cdr3_length j_call clone_size v_call cdr3_aa cdr3_nt
. 14 TRBJ1-2 . TRBV30 CAWSVLPGNYGYTF TGTGCCTGGAGTGTACTCCCAGGGAACTATGGCTACACCTTC
. 17 TRBJ1-5 . TRBV19 CASSTIGAYIGNQPQHF TGTGCCAGTAGTACCATAGGGGCCTATATTGGCAATCAGCCCCAGCATTTT
. 16 TRBJ1-1 . TRBV7-3 CASSLTPTDMNTEAFF TGTGCCAGCAGCTTAACGCCAACGGACATGAACACTGAAGCTTTCTTT
. 13 TRBJ1-1 . TRBV9 CASSAGSGFEAFF TGTGCCAGCAGCGCAGGCAGTGGATTCGAAGCTTTCTTT
. 12 TRBJ2-5 . TRBV2 CASSGGGETQYF TGTGCCAGCAGTGGAGGAGGGGAGACCCAGTACTTC
. 13 TRBJ1-4 . TRBV13 CASSAHQNEKLFF TGTGCCAGCAGCGCGCACCAAAATGAAAAACTGTTTTTT
TRBD1 15 TRBJ1-6 few TRBV4-2 CASSGGQSYNSPLHF TGTGCCAGCAGCGGGGGACAGTCTTATAATTCACCCCTCCACTTT
. 15 TRBJ2-7 . TRBV6-2/TRBV6-3 CASSYPGLSSYEQYF TGTGCCAGCAGTTATCCGGGTTTAAGCTCCTACGAGCAGTACTTC
TRBD2 19 TRBJ2-2 many TRBV4-1 CASSQDPTSGSFFIGELFF TGCGCCAGCAGCCAAGATCCAACTAGCGGGAGTTTCTTTATCGGGGAGCTGTTTTTT
. 13 TRBJ2-5 . TRBV5-6 CASSLTEKETQYF TGTGCCAGCAGCTTGACGGAGAAAGAGACCCAGTACTTC
. 12 TRBJ1-5 . TRBV28 CASRGRDQPQHF TGTGCCAGCAGGGGGAGGGATCAGCCCCAGCATTTT
. 17 TRBJ2-7 . TRBV14 CASSQIVQGQISYEQYF TGTGCCAGCAGCCAGATCGTACAGGGTCAAATCTCCTACGAGCAGTACTTC
TRBD1 16 TRBJ2-3 . TRBV5-4 CASSLRTGGYTDTQYF TGTGCCAGCAGCCTTCGGACAGGGGGATACACAGATACGCAGTATTTT
. 13 TRBJ2-1 . TRBV19 CASSTRGNNEQFF TGTGCCAGTAGTACCCGCGGAAACAATGAGCAGTTCTTC
. 13 TRBJ1-1 few TRBV27 CASSLFIYTEAFF TGTGCCAGCAGTTTATTTATTTACACTGAAGCTTTCTTT
. 15 TRBJ1-5 . TRBV23-1 CASSAQGYSNQPQHF TGCGCCAGCAGTGCACAGGGTTATAGCAATCAGCCCCAGCATTTT
TRBD1 14 TRBJ2-7 few TRBV7-9 CASSSGQGAREQYF TGTGCCAGCAGCTCGGGACAGGGGGCGCGCGAGCAGTACTTC
. 13 TRBJ2-7 . TRBV28 CASSRQPYSEQYF TGTGCCAGCAGCCGTCAACCCTATAGCGAGCAGTACTTC